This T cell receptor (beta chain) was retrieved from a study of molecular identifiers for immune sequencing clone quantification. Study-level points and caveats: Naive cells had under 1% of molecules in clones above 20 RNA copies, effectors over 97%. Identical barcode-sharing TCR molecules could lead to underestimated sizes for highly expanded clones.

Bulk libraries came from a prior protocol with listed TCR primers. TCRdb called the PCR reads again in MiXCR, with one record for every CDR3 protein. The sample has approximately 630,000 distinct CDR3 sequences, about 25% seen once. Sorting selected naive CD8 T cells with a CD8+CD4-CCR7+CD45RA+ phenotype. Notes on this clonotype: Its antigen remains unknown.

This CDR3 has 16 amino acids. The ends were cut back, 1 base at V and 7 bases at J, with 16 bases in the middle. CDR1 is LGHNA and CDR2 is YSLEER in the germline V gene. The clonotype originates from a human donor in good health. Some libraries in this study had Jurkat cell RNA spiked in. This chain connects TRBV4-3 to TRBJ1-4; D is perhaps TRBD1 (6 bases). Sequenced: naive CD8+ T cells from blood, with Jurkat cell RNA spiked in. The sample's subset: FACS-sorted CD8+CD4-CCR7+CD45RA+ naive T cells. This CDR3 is CASSQVWRGGGEKLFF. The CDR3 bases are TGCGCCAGCAGCCAAGTTTGGCGAGGGGGGGGTGAAAAACTGTTTTTT.